This paragraph covers one TCR beta chain sequence. The antigen this receptor binds is unknown. No much larger clonotype is one base removed from it; base qualities were not supplied. Its CDR3 holds 11 amino acids, cysteine through phenylalanine. CDR3 DNA is the only sequence kept; it has 33 bases, read in frame from the first base. The V and J ends are trimmed by 6 bases and 8 bases, leaving 11 bases between them. Looking up the germline V gene (reference sequence) yields CDR1 DFQATT and CDR2 SNEGSKA. This specimen comes from a study of cytomegalovirus exposure and HLA in healthy donors (dated by TCRdb to the late 2010s). Concerning the study at large: In an earlier analysis of approximately 640 of the donors, 250 to 350 Gb of sequence data and approximately 120 million unique TCR beta sequences from approximately 180 million T cells were reported. About 300 gigabases of sequencing data and approximately 84 million unique TCR sequences were included in an early release covering about 700 HLA-typed donors. Of the 350 to 450 genotyped donors, roughly 85% fell in the genetic ancestry cluster associated with self-reported Caucasian donors. The study aimed to test whether cataloging public T cell receptors could reveal signatures of past pathogen exposure. The study used immunosequencing to profile the T cell repertoires of 600 to 850 subjects and linked those repertoires to cytomegalovirus serostatus. Along with the roughly 670-subject first cohort, a separate validation cohort of over 90 different subjects was used. High-throughput TCR immunosequencing, statistical association of individual TCRs with disease status, and machine learning were combined to predict cytomegalovirus infection status. A later analysis re-analyzed previously published TCR beta repertoires from 666 donors and added high-resolution HLA genotyping to study TCR occurrence patterns. Rather than using new phenotypic data, the later analysis identified candidate immune exposures from TCR beta sequences and from how often those sequences occurred across donors. To decide whether each TCR beta V gene segment behaved as functional or pseudogenic, an earlier analysis of some 540 of the donors relied on high-throughput TCR beta sequencing. Donor age, sex, ethnicity and CMV serostatus were compiled together with the repertoire data. A later genetic analysis used genome-wide SNP genotypes for about three fifths of the roughly 700 donors, treating that subset as a discovery cohort. Every discovery cohort repertoire had been produced on one sequencing platform. HLA typing covered class I and class II loci at four-digit resolution. Typing coverage differed by locus: A, B, C, DRB1 and DQB1 were typed in about 620-640 donors, DQA1 in about 500, DPA1 in 600 to 610, and DPB1 in 400 to 480. Four or five DR-DQ haplotypes were handled as single units for association and clustering because linkage in the cohort was strong. Among 398 genotyped donors of the cohort, an average of around 240,000 unique TCR beta nucleotide sequences was sequenced per donor, of which roughly 17% were non-productive. Here is what the overall study found, with its caveats: According to a later analysis, parvovirus B19, influenza, CMV and Epstein-Barr virus appeared linked to several top co-occurrence clusters. In a later analysis, HLA-associated TCR beta chains were found to be more clonally expanded and to have lower generation probabilities than equally common non-associated chains. In a later genetic analysis, a missense DCLRE1C variant was associated with V-gene and J-gene trimming of TCR beta chains, and the association was replicated in an independent cohort. Most CMV-associated TCR beta chains appeared to be HLA-restricted in a later analysis, and the HLA associations seemed to be driven largely by CMV exposure. Some IMGT-functional V segments, including TRBV6-2 and TRBV6-3, could not be told apart with the 87-base-pair reads, so those segments were excluded. In vitro tests confirmed that a few of the cytomegalovirus-associated TCR beta chains recognize cytomegalovirus antigens. The classifier was reported to diagnose cytomegalovirus status with high specificity and sensitivity in both the original cohort and the validation cohort. A total of 150 to 200 TCR beta chains were listed by the study as associated with cytomegalovirus. Linkage disequilibrium might explain the correlated functional status among segregating V segments, but an unknown experimental factor could not be excluded. In a later genetic analysis, fewer N-insertions in productive TCRs were reported among donors in an Asian-associated ancestry cluster than the roughly 670-donor mean. A further reported finding was that TCR beta sequences accurately predicted the HLA-A and HLA-B alleles for most subjects in the first cohort. An earlier analysis of approximately 570 of the donors showed that most TCR beta V segments appeared in productive rearrangements either about 90% or about 30% of the time, which broadly matched IMGT annotations. A group of highly shared sequence variants was considered likely to be a technical artifact of the sequencing pipeline. This cohort had only TCR beta chains sequenced, and the lack of alpha or paired-chain data limited which features could be detected. A later analysis found that TCR association rates varied across HLA loci, with DRB1 alleles showing the most associated TCRs and HLA-C alleles the fewest. When HLA alleles, especially DR and DQ, strongly co-occurred, attributing TCR associations to individual alleles was difficult. Because counts were too low, under 20 rarely observed V segments, including chromosome 9 orphons, were left out of the earlier analysis of about 620 of the donors. In a later analysis, more than 15,000 TCR beta sequences were associated with specific HLA alleles at a false discovery rate of 0.05. Presence/absence analyses assumed roughly uniform sequencing depth across donors, an assumption that may not hold. According to the authors, the approach could potentially be generalized to other disease states and immunological phenotypes. For the cohort, immune exposure information was limited to CMV serostatus. Because HLA typing was missing for some donors at each locus, association tests included only the typed subset. While some public TCRs were present in many individuals, most TCR sequences turned up only very rarely across donors.

The library relied on the immunoSEQ multiplex PCR assay. For the multiplex PCR, a mixture combining 60 forward primers for TCR Vbeta segments and 13 reverse primers for TCR Jbeta segments was used. The CDR3 region of rearranged TCR beta genes was amplified from genomic DNA with a multiplex PCR assay. The Illumina HiSeq System was used to sequence the amplified TCR beta libraries as 87-base-pair reads. Per the source publication's procedure: A later analysis counted approximately 74 million unique TCR beta chains across the 640 or so repertoires, and about 10 million of these chains were shared by at least two donors. A nearest-neighbor algorithm error-corrected the raw reads and collapsed the reads into unique sequences, merging closely related sequences to remove PCR and sequencing errors. Alignment of CDR3 sequences to IMGT reference sequences was used to assign V, D and J gene segments. For a sequence to be retained, a match of at least six nucleotides was required to both a V gene segment and a J gene segment. Rearrangements were classified as productive when the CDR3 lacked stop codons and remained in frame with V and J, and all other rearrangements were classified as non-productive. CDR3 was defined according to IMGT convention as the region running from the second conserved V-encoded cysteine to the conserved J-encoded phenylalanine. In an earlier analysis of more than 550 of the donors, sequences lacking an unambiguous match to a single V gene segment were excluded. In an earlier analysis of around 600 of the donors, V segments were called functional above 56.7% productive rearrangements and were called segregating when the between-donor standard deviation exceeded 5%. A statistical classification framework was developed to diagnose cytomegalovirus status using the catalog of TCR beta chain sequences. In a later analysis, TCR nucleotide sequences were compared against IMGT/GENE-DB human TR gene sequences so that V and J genes could be assigned. In a later analysis, CDR3 sequences and most-parsimonious VDJ recombination scenarios were assigned using the TCRdist pipeline. In a later analysis, each TCR beta chain was defined by its CDR3 amino acid sequence together with its V-gene family, and reads lacking a unique V-gene family were excluded. A later analysis removed nearly 600 highly shared, low-generation-probability nucleotide sequences to deal with suspected cross-contamination and a sequencing artifact. For each public chain, a later analysis derived a clonal expansion index from normalized ranks of inferred template counts within each repertoire. In a later analysis, generation probabilities were computed using a VDJ recombination model fitted to out-of-frame rearrangements, and the results were checked against IGoR. A later analysis scored TCR-TCR, TCR-HLA and TCR-CMV co-occurrence with hypergeometric tests, applying a repertoire-size bias correction to TCR pairs. In a later analysis, false discovery rates were estimated by permuting HLA or CMV assignments 20 times. In a later analysis, co-occurring TCRs were grouped with DBSCAN, and TCRdist sequence similarity was added when clustering was performed within HLA-allele-positive subsets. Repertoires with fewer than 30,000 or more than 120,000 public chains were left out of co-occurrence clustering, as were four to six repertoires with anomalous nucleotide sharing. The table comes from immuneACCESS by way of TCRdb, which keeps in-frame sequences with V and J called. Part of the clones is missing from these tables; in studies checked, under half for an unresolved V gene and the rest for unknown reasons. D and trimming were read from the DNA, whereas the V and J calls and clone size are those reported in that table. Here the sample has 55,000 to 70,000 clones; 65% to 75% occur a single time. More than 9.5% of the sample is held by the ten biggest clonotypes.

The cohort consisted of 600 to 700 healthy bone marrow donors. All cohort members were sampled while nominally healthy, although unrecorded immune exposures were likely present. The donor tested CMV seropositive and was one of the 289 seropositive cohort members. A peripheral blood sample was collected from each donor, and TCR beta sequencing was performed on peripheral blood mononuclear cells. Genomic DNA was extracted from the blood cell samples with the Qiagen DNeasy Blood Extraction Kit. This TCR was recovered from an older woman in good health and CMV-seropositive. Sequenced input: PBMCs. The sequence joins TRBV20-1 to TRBJ2-1, with a weak D call of TRBD2 (5 bases match). Here is the DNA: TGCAGTGCCCGGGATTTCTATGAGCAGTTCTTC. Translated, it reads CSARDFYEQFF.